These 6 T cell receptor beta chains originate from one sample sequenced in a study of T cell repertoires in aging, cancer and after chemotherapy. The template was genomic DNA from peripheral blood, not RNA. TRB rearrangements spanning V, D and J were amplified using mixed TRB-A/B primers. MiXCR was run by TCRdb on the multiplex PCR reads, yielding one entry per CDR3 protein. Among under 1,500 distinct CDR3 sequences listed, over 20% were seen once. The sample comprised blood. Every receptor here comes from a human donor with a solid tumor.

The CDR3 DNA sequence: TGCGCCAGCAGCTTGTTTTTGGGCGCGGACACCGGGGAGCTGTTTTTT. Translation gives CASSLFLGADTGELFF. The chain carries TRBV5-1 and TRBJ2-2; D is uncertain. The CDR3 runs 16 residues. Per germline, CDR1 SGHRS and CDR2 YFSETQ. Trimming shortened V by 1 base and J by 3 bases, and 13 bases separated the two germline ends.

Comment on this clonotype: A much larger clone is a single base away; this may be a read error. This chain connects TRBV27 to TRBJ1-1; 7 bases fit TRBD1. The CDR3 runs 14 residues. Per the germline V gene, CDR1 is MNHEY and CDR2 is SMNVEV (reference sequence). V shed 7 bases, J shed 2 bases, and the junction held 7 bases outside the gene matches. The CDR3 sequence is CASTITGVNTEAFF. Here the CDR3 DNA reads TGTGCCAGCACCATTACAGGGGTTAACACTGAAGCTTTCTTT.

The chain carries TRBV2 and TRBJ2-2, with 7 bases aligning to TRBD1. The CDR3 is made up of 13 amino acids. V lost 8 bases, J lost 4 bases, and 4 bases stayed unmatched. The germline V gene encodes CDR1 SNHLY and CDR2 FYNNEI. The CDR3 here is CASQGQLTGELFF. Here the CDR3 DNA reads TGTGCCAGCCAGGGACAGCTCACCGGGGAGCTGTTTTTT.

This clonotype is categorized as medium-sized. This chain connects TRBV7-9 to TRBJ2-7, with D unclear. Germline V gives CDR1 SEHNR, CDR2 FQNEAQ (reference sequence). The CDR3 is 11 amino acids. Trimming left V 3 bases short and J 6 bases short, with 6 bases between. As DNA, the CDR3 is TGTGCCAGCAGCTTTTTTTCCGAGCAGTACTTC. Its translation is CASSFFSEQYF.

This clonotype qualifies as medium-sized (0.01 to 0.1%). The V call is TRBV7-9, the J call TRBJ2-1, with 12 bases aligning to TRBD2. After removal of 5 bases from V and 9 bases from J, the junction contained 8 bases not matched to a gene. The CDR3 is made up of 15 amino acids. Germline V CDR1 and CDR2: SEHNR, FQNEAQ (reference sequence). In nucleotides, the CDR3 is TGTGCCAGCAGCCAGAGGACTAGCGGGGTGATTGAGCAGTTCTTC. Translating it yields CASSQRTSGVIEQFF.

A note on this clonotype: This may arise from a read error, as a much more abundant clone is one base away. CDR3 loop: CASSQERGPGKTQYF. The CDR3 DNA reads as TGCGCCAGCAGCCAAGAAAGGGGGCCTGGGAAGACCCAGTACTTC. This chain connects TRBV4-3 to TRBJ2-5; TRBD1 aligns across 7 bases. V was pared by 0 bases and J by 6 bases, with 7 bases of the junction left unmatched. This CDR3 comprises 15 residues. Germline CDR1 reads LGHNA; CDR2 reads YSLEER.